A single sample gave rise to the 17 T cell receptor beta chains below, sequenced in a study of T cell responses to AZD1222 COVID-19 vaccine. Sequencing used immunoSEQ multiplex PCR; TCRdb keeps in-frame clones, though not all of them. Of 150,000 or so clones in the sample, roughly 94% were seen once. The sequenced sample was peripheral blood, obtained 28 days after the second AZD1222 dose. Receptors were obtained from an adult who received the AZD1222 COVID-19 vaccine.

This sequence joins TRBV3-1 (or the pseudogene TRBV3-2) and TRBJ2-1, with D perhaps TRBD2 (7 bases). The V and J ends lost 0 bases and 8 bases respectively, with 20 bases between them. CDR1 is LGHDT and CDR2 is YNNKEL in the germline V gene (reference sequence). The CDR3 loop spans 17 amino acids. CDR3 coding DNA: TGTGCCAGCAGCCAAGAACCCGGACTACCGGGGGGCGATGAGCAGTTCTTC. It specifies CASSQEPGLPGGDEQFF.

The chain combines TRBV4-1 with TRBJ2-7, with a possible D match to TRBD1 (6 bases). The germline V gene has CDR1 MGHRA and CDR2 YSYEKL. V lost 4 bases and J lost 0, with 28 bases in between. The length of the CDR3 is 20 residues. CDR3 nucleotide sequence: TGCGCCAGCAGCCCAGAGGAGGACAGTTACCTGATGGAACCCTCCTACGAGCAGTACTTC. This translates into CASSPEEDSYLMEPSYEQYF.

The rearrangement links TRBV5-1 to TRBJ1-2; 8 bases agree with TRBD1. Trimming took 0 bases from V and 3 from J; bases not matched to a gene: 1. The V gene's germline CDR1 is SGHRS and CDR2 YFSETQ. The CDR3 loop spans 14 amino acids. This CDR3 reads CASSLVTGDYGYTF. In DNA, the CDR3 is TGCGCCAGCAGCTTGGTGACAGGGGACTATGGCTACACCTTC.

This sequence joins TRBV12-3 or TRBV12-4 and TRBJ1-2; D call uncertain. V shed 6 bases and J shed 5 bases, with 10 bases lying between them. This CDR3 region has 12 residues. CDR3 residues: CASSPSPYGYTF. The CDR3 nucleotides are TGTGCCAGCAGCCCTAGCCCTTATGGCTACACCTTC.

The rearrangement joins TRBV11-2 to TRBJ1-2; TRBD1 agrees at 7 bases. The CDR3 covers 14 residues. V shed 2 bases and J 5 bases; nucleotides not matched to a gene: 5. Germline-derived CDR1 and CDR2 are SGHAT and FQNNGV. In DNA form, the CDR3 reads TGTGCCAGCAGCTTAACGACAGGGATTTATGGCTACACCTTC. This sequence encodes CASSLTTGIYGYTF.

The rearrangement joins TRBV11-2 to TRBJ1-6; D is unresolved. The CDR3 consists of 11 residues. CDR1 is SGHAT and CDR2 is FQNNGV in the germline V gene. V gave up 4 bases and J gave up 6 bases, with 1 base separating them. DNA for the CDR3: TGTGCCAGCAGCTCTAATTCACCCCTCCACTTT. As protein: CASSSNSPLHF.

J is TRBJ2-5 and V is TRBV4-2; no clear D. The CDR3 runs to 14 residues. With 1 base removed from V and 2 bases from J, the gap between germline ends came to 8 bases. CDR1 and CDR2 from the germline V gene are LGHNA and YNFKEQ. CDR3 nucleotide sequence: TGTGCCAGCAGCCAAGGGACGGAACAAGAGACCCAGTACTTC. Encoded protein: CASSQGTEQETQYF.

This clone showed up just a few times. The genes are TRBV6-5 and TRBJ1-1; D not resolved. The V and J ends lost 2 bases and 4 bases respectively, with 11 bases between them. CDR3 length: 14 residues. Germline-derived CDR1 and CDR2 are MNHEY and SVGAGI. The CDR3: CASSYGGTGTEAFF. CDR3 nucleotide sequence: TGTGCCAGCAGTTACGGAGGAACGGGCACTGAAGCTTTCTTT.

This chain links TRBV29-1 with TRBJ1-4, with D possibly matching TRBD1 (5 bases). Trimming removed 6 bases from V and 4 bases from J, with 9 bases in between. Germline V gene lookup returns CDR1 SQVTM and CDR2 ANQGSEA. The CDR3 is 12 amino acids. This CDR3 is CSVRGYNEKLFF. CDR3 nucleotide sequence: TGCAGCGTAAGGGGTTATAATGAAAAACTGTTTTTT.

The rearrangement joins TRBV7-6 to TRBJ2-6, with 7 nucleotides matching TRBD1. The CDR3 has 18 amino acids. V lost 5 bases, J lost 0 bases, and 10 bases stayed unmatched. The germline V gene encodes CDR1 SGHVS and CDR2 FNYEAQ. The CDR3 coding sequence is TGTGCCAGCAGCCCAGGTGGACAGGCGTCCTCTGGGGCCAACGTCCTGACTTTC. Translation gives CASSPGGQASSGANVLTF.

V is TRBV5-1 and J is TRBJ1-2, with 10 bases lining up with TRBD1. The germline gives CDR1 SGHRS, CDR2 YFSETQ. J was trimmed by 6 bases and V by 5 bases; bases with no gene match: 4. The CDR3 sequence is 13 residues long. The CDR3 bases are TGCGCCAGCAGTGCGGGACAGGGGCATGGCTACACCTTC. Translating it yields CASSAGQGHGYTF.

The rearrangement links TRBV27 to TRBJ1-1; D remains ambiguous. There are 16 residues in the CDR3. From germline, CDR1 is MNHEY and CDR2 SMNVEV (reference sequence). The V end lost 2 bases, the J end lost 1 base, and 14 bases lay between the germline ends. The CDR3 spells CASSLREGIGNTEAFF. CDR3 coding DNA: TGTGCCAGCAGTTTAAGGGAAGGGATCGGGAACACTGAAGCTTTCTTT.

This chain uses TRBV5-1 with TRBJ1-4, with D unclear. The V gene's germline CDR1 is SGHRS and CDR2 YFSETQ. The V end lost 1 base, the J end lost 5 bases, and 6 bases lay between the germline ends. This CDR3 comprises 13 residues. In nucleotides, the CDR3 is TGCGCCAGCAGCTTGAGTGTCAATGAAAAACTGTTTTTT. This codes for CASSLSVNEKLFF.

This sequence joins TRBV2 and TRBJ1-2; no clear D. The CDR3 sequence is 14 residues long. Germline V gene data show CDR1 as SNHLY and CDR2 as FYNNEI. V lost 0 bases and J lost 4, with 9 bases in between. CDR3 sequence reads: CASSEARSSYGYTF. The CDR3 nucleotides read TGTGCCAGCAGTGAAGCACGATCTAGCTATGGCTACACCTTC.

This clone was observed a single time. The rearrangement links TRBV7-2 to TRBJ2-3; D ambiguous. V lost 0 bases and J lost 1, with 8 bases in between. Germline CDR1 is SGHTA and CDR2 is FQGNSA. This CDR3 spans 15 amino acids. Written as DNA, the CDR3 is TGTGCCAGCAGCTTAGCGGGATTGGGCACAGATACGCAGTATTTT. Protein product: CASSLAGLGTDTQYF. The full variable domain, rest sourced from reference TRBV7-2 and TRBJ2-3, is GAGVSQSPSNKVTEKGKDVELRCDPISGHTALYWYRQSLGQGLEFLIYFQGNSAPDKSGLPSDRFSAERTGGSVSTLTIQRTQQEDSAVYLCASSLAGLGTDTQYFGPGTRLTVL.

V gene TRBV5-1 combines with J gene TRBJ1-2, with D uncertain. Between the trimmed V and J ends, which lost 4 bases and 7 bases, there was a span of 11 bases. The CDR3 sequence is 12 residues long. The germline V gene has CDR1 SGHRS and CDR2 YFSETQ. The CDR3 spells CASSPHGVGYTF. CDR3 nucleotide sequence: TGCGCCAGCAGCCCTCATGGGGTTGGCTACACCTTC.

V usage is TRBV7-8 and J usage is TRBJ1-2; D not resolved. The CDR3 extends over 12 amino acids. Germline CDR1 is SGHVS and CDR2 is FQNEAQ. Trimming shortened V by 0 bases and J by 5 bases, and 4 bases separated the two germline ends. The CDR3 region is CASSLASYGYTF. CDR3 coding DNA: TGTGCCAGCAGCTTAGCCTCTTATGGCTACACCTTC.